The sequence of this TCR beta chain was determined in a study of molecular identifiers for immune sequencing clone quantification. On the study more broadly: RNA from about 20,000 or 100,000 naive CD8 cells was split five ways in replicates, with four sequenced. Study-level points and caveats: Clone sizes could be underestimated for highly expanded clones when identical TCR molecules share a barcode. Whereas naive cells kept under 1% of molecules in clones above 20 RNA copies, such clones held over 98% in effectors.

Deletions cut 3 bases from V and 0 bases from J, with 19 bases between. Germline V lookup: CDR1 MDHEN, CDR2 SYDVKM. The CDR3 totals 18 residues. MiXCR, applied by TCRdb to the PCR reads, yields one record per CDR3 protein. The sample consists of about 640,000 distinct CDR3 sequences, 20% of them appearing once. There are many counts of this clonotype. Its cognate antigen is unknown. Naive CD8 T cells, phenotype CD8+CD4-CCR7+CD45RA+, were sorted. Sequencing input: naive CD8+ T cells from blood, with Jurkat cell RNA spiked in. Subset: FACS-sorted CD8+CD4-CCR7+CD45RA+ naive T cells. The receptor comes from a human donor in good health. Some libraries in this study had Jurkat cell RNA spiked in. The chain carries TRBV28 and TRBJ2-3, with D possibly TRBD2 on 5 matching bases. The CDR3 nucleotides read TGTGCCAGCAGTTTGAGCCTCGAGGGTACCATTAGCACAGATACGCAGTATTTT. It specifies CASSLSLEGTISTDTQYF.